The 26 T cell receptor beta chains reported below all come from one sample, sequenced in a study of cytomegalovirus exposure and HLA in healthy donors. With 60 Vbeta and 13 Jbeta primers, the PCR was carried out. Sequencing was performed with immunoSEQ multiplex PCR; in TCRdb, only in-frame clones are kept and a portion is missing. In the table there are some 190,000 clones, 81% of which are singletons. The sequenced material came from PBMCs. The source of these receptors is a man aged 18 to 29 in good health and CMV-seronegative.

The rearrangement uses TRBV5-8 and TRBJ1-3; D gene ambiguous. V lost 0 bases, J lost 12 bases, and 13 bases lay in between. The CDR3 is made up of 13 amino acids. Per germline, CDR1 SGHTS and CDR2 YDEGEE. CDR3 DNA sequence: TGTGCCAGCAGCTTGGAAATAGGGAGGCGCATATATTTT. Amino acid sequence: CASSLEIGRRIYF.

This chain uses TRBV6-5 with TRBJ1-2; D not certain. The germline CDR1 and CDR2 sequences are MNHEY and SVGAGI. V shed 2 bases and J shed 6 bases, with 10 bases lying between them. This CDR3 region has 13 residues. The DNA of the CDR3 is TGTGCCAGCAGTTACGCACATGTCGATGGCTACACCTTC. Its protein is CASSYAHVDGYTF.

This chain uses TRBV10-3 with TRBJ2-1; 7 bases line up with TRBD1. Germline V gene data show CDR1 as ENHRY and CDR2 as SYGVKD. This CDR3 is 13 amino acids long. V gave up 9 bases and J gave up 4 bases; unmatched junction bases: 6. The CDR3 DNA is TGTGCCATAACAGGGGATGGGTACAATGAGCAGTTCTTC. Encoded protein: CAITGDGYNEQFF.

The J gene is TRBJ2-1, the V gene TRBV2; 12 bases match TRBD2. Germline V lookup: CDR1 SNHLY, CDR2 FYNNEI. The CDR3 has 15 amino acids. With 5 bases clipped from V and 9 bases from J, the junction kept 8 bases outside the gene matches. The chain's CDR3 is CASSPLAGGPREQFF. CDR3 nucleotide sequence: TGTGCCAGCAGTCCACTAGCGGGAGGCCCTCGTGAGCAGTTCTTC.

The chain couples TRBV11-2 to TRBJ2-5, with TRBD1 matching over 10 bases. Germline trimming cut 5 bases from V and 5 bases from J; bases unmatched to any gene: 8. CDR1 and CDR2 (germline): SGHAT, FQNNGV. This CDR3 comprises 15 residues. The chain's CDR3 is CASSTRDRGSETQYF. For the CDR3, the DNA is TGTGCCAGCAGCACTAGGGACAGGGGTTCGGAGACCCAGTACTTC. Looking up the rest from reference TRBV11-2 and TRBJ2-5 gives the full variable domain: EAGVAQSPRYKIIEKRQSVAFWCNPISGHATLYWYQQILGQGPKLLIQFQNNGVVDDSQLPKDRFSAERLKGVDSTLKIQPAKLEDSAVYLCASSTRDRGSETQYFGPGTRLLVL.

The J gene is TRBJ2-1, the V gene TRBV11-1, with 15 nucleotides matching TRBD2. CDR1 is SGHAT, CDR2 FQDESV, per germline (reference sequence). V trimming: 6 bases; J trimming: 1 base; junction bases outside the gene matches: 4. CDR3 length: 17 residues. The CDR3, as DNA: TGTGCCAGCAGAGCCGGGACTAGCGGGAGGTCCTACAATGAGCAGTTCTTC. This encodes CASRAGTSGRSYNEQFF.

J is TRBJ2-1 and V is TRBV25-1; 8 nucleotides line up with TRBD2. This CDR3 comprises 14 residues. CDR1 is MGHDK and CDR2 is SYGVNS in the germline V gene. After removal of 8 bases from V and 4 bases from J, the junction contained 7 bases not matched to a gene. CDR3 sequence (DNA): TGTGCCAGCTCGCGGGGGGCCAGTTACAATGAGCAGTTCTTC. This codes for CASSRGASYNEQFF. Full variable domain (missing parts from reference TRBV25-1 and TRBJ2-1): EADIYQTPRYLVIGTGKKITLECSQTMGHDKMYWYQQDPGMELHLIHYSYGVNSTEKGDLSSESTVSRIRTEHFPLTLESARPSHTSQYLCASSRGASYNEQFFGPGTRLTVL.

The chain links TRBV5-1 to TRBJ2-7, with D possibly being TRBD2 (6 bases). This CDR3 comprises 17 residues. Trimming removed 3 bases at V and 2 bases at J, with 21 bases between. Germline V gene lookup returns CDR1 SGHRS and CDR2 YFSETQ. The CDR3 is CASSSSGGTIPPYEQYF. The DNA for the CDR3 is TGCGCCAGCAGCTCCAGTGGAGGGACGATACCTCCCTACGAGCAGTACTTC. The full variable domain, rest sourced from reference TRBV5-1 and TRBJ2-7, is KAGVTQTPRYLIKTRGQQVTLSCSPISGHRSVSWYQQTPGQGLQFLFEYFSETQRNKGNFPGRFSGRQFSNSRSEMNVSTLELGDSALYLCASSSSGGTIPPYEQYFGPGTRLTVT.

This rearrangement joins TRBV7-9 to TRBJ2-5; perhaps TRBD1 as D (5 bases). V lost 0 bases, J lost 4 bases, and 6 bases lay in between. Per germline, CDR1 SEHNR and CDR2 FQNEAQ (reference sequence). CDR3 size: 13 residues. CDR3 loop: CASSLAQGETQYF. In nucleotides, the CDR3 is TGTGCCAGCAGCTTAGCTCAGGGAGAGACCCAGTACTTC. Full variable domain (remainder filled in from reference TRBV7-9 and TRBJ2-5): DTGVSQNPRHKITKRGQNVTFRCDPISEHNRLYWYRQTLGQGPEFLTYFQNEAQLEKSRLLSDRFSAERPKGSFSTLEIQRTEQGDSAMYLCASSLAQGETQYFGPGTRLLVL.

V is TRBV25-1 and J is TRBJ1-2; D not certain. Trimming removed 2 bases from V and 4 bases from J, with 5 bases in between. Germline assignment: CDR1 MGHDK and CDR2 SYGVNS. The CDR3 runs to 12 residues. The CDR3 is CASSEGSYGYTF. As DNA, the CDR3 is TGTGCCAGCAGTGAAGGCAGCTATGGCTACACCTTC.

This clone showed up just once. Other DNA sequences within the sample encode an identical CDR3. The chain recombines TRBV5-6 with TRBJ1-4; weak D call: TRBD1 (5 bases). This CDR3 is 13 amino acids long. Between the trimmed V and J ends, which lost 0 bases and 7 bases, there was a span of 7 bases. Germline V gene data show CDR1 as SGHDT and CDR2 as YYEEEE. CDR3 in DNA: TGTGCCAGCAGCTTGGGAGACAGTGAAAAACTGTTTTTT. Protein: CASSLGDSEKLFF.

The rearrangement uses TRBV6-6 and TRBJ2-1; 7 positions match TRBD2. The ends lost 8 bases at V and 2 bases at J; junction bases unmatched: 0. There are 12 residues in the CDR3. Germline loops: CDR1 MNHNY, CDR2 SVGAGI (reference sequence). Written as DNA, the CDR3 is TGTGCCAGCGGGAGGGCCTACAATGAGCAGTTCTTC. Translated: CASGRAYNEQFF.

The chain has TRBV28 and TRBJ2-3; TRBD2 might be the D (5 bases). Trimming removed 1 base from V and 2 bases from J, with 10 bases in between. The CDR3 consists of 15 residues. CDR1 MDHEN and CDR2 SYDVKM come from the germline V gene. The CDR3: CASSLYGVLTDTQYF. The CDR3, as DNA: TGTGCCAGCAGTTTATACGGGGTCCTCACAGATACGCAGTATTTT. The full variable domain, with the rest looked up from reference TRBV28 and TRBJ2-3, is DVKVTQSSRYLVKRTGEKVFLECVQDMDHENMFWYRQDPGLGLRLIYFSYDVKMKEKGDIPEGYSVSREKKERFSLILESASTNQTSMYLCASSLYGVLTDTQYFGPGTRLTVL.

This chain joins TRBV28 and TRBJ2-7, with 7 positions matching TRBD2. The CDR3 loop spans 13 amino acids. Germline CDR1 reads MDHEN; CDR2 reads SYDVKM. Trimming took 5 bases from V and 3 from J; bases not matched to a gene: 4. The CDR3 bases are TGTGCCAGCAGTACGGGACTAATCTACGAGCAGTACTTC. It encodes CASSTGLIYEQYF.

The rearrangement uses TRBV28 and TRBJ2-5; 7 positions match TRBD1. V shed 6 bases, J shed 4 bases, and the junction held 5 bases outside the gene matches. The CDR3 is made up of 13 amino acids. The germline V gene encodes CDR1 MDHEN and CDR2 SYDVKM. CDR3 nucleotides: TGTGCCAGCAGGAGACAGGGACGAGAGACCCAGTACTTC. Translated, it gives CASRRQGRETQYF.

The J gene is TRBJ2-4, the V gene TRBV18; D possibly corresponds to TRBD1 (5 bases). Germline lookup yields CDR1 KGHSH and CDR2 LQKENI. The CDR3 consists of 16 residues. Trimming pared 0 bases from V and 0 bases from J, leaving 9 bases between. CDR3: CASSPPQGLAKNIQYF. DNA of the CDR3: TGTGCCAGCTCACCACCGCAGGGTCTAGCCAAAAACATTCAGTACTTC.

The V and J genes are TRBV7-2 and TRBJ2-7; 11 nucleotides align to TRBD2. This CDR3 is built from 15 residues. Germline V gene sequence: CDR1 SGHTA, CDR2 FQGNSA. The V segment lost 2 bases and the J segment 4 bases; nucleotides outside the gene matches: 4. The CDR3, as DNA: TGTGCCAGCAGCTTAAGACTAGCGGGACCGTACGAGCAGTACTTC. Translation gives CASSLRLAGPYEQYF. The full variable domain, with the rest looked up from reference TRBV7-2 and TRBJ2-7, is GAGVSQSPSNKVTEKGKDVELRCDPISGHTALYWYRQSLGQGLEFLIYFQGNSAPDKSGLPSDRFSAERTGGSVSTLTIQRTQQEDSAVYLCASSLRLAGPYEQYFGPGTRLTVT.

V and J are TRBV5-1 and TRBJ2-5; a weak D match, TRBD1 (5 bases). The CDR3 totals 15 residues. V lost 3 bases to trimming and J lost 5 bases, with 17 bases between them. CDR1 is SGHRS, CDR2 YFSETQ, per germline. The CDR3 sequence is CASSSSNRRHETQYF. CDR3 nucleotide sequence: TGCGCCAGCAGCTCATCTAACAGGAGACATGAGACCCAGTACTTC.

V usage is TRBV5-1 and J usage is TRBJ2-2, with TRBD2 matching 7 bases. Unmatched junction bases numbered 7, after V lost 0 bases and J lost 2 bases. Germline CDR1 and CDR2: SGHRS and YFSETQ. This CDR3 region has 17 residues. The CDR3 DNA is TGCGCCAGCAGCTTGGACATAGCGGGTAGCAACACCGGGGAGCTGTTTTTT. The encoded protein is CASSLDIAGSNTGELFF. The entire variable domain, with the rest obtained from reference TRBV5-1 and TRBJ2-2, is as follows: KAGVTQTPRYLIKTRGQQVTLSCSPISGHRSVSWYQQTPGQGLQFLFEYFSETQRNKGNFPGRFSGRQFSNSRSEMNVSTLELGDSALYLCASSLDIAGSNTGELFFGEGSRLTVL.

This clone was counted a few times. The chain has TRBV27 and TRBJ2-6, with D perhaps TRBD1 (5 bases). V was shortened by 5 bases and J by 0 bases, with 8 bases between the two germline ends. From germline, CDR1 is MNHEY and CDR2 SMNVEV (reference sequence). This CDR3 is 15 amino acids long. The CDR3 loop is CASSRQFSGANVLTF. The CDR3 nucleotides are TGTGCCAGCAGTCGACAGTTCTCTGGGGCCAACGTCCTGACTTTC.

The rearrangement links TRBV18 to TRBJ2-7, with a possible D match to TRBD2 (6 bases). V shed 3 bases and J shed 2 bases, with 14 bases lying between them. The CDR3 has 15 residues. Germline-derived CDR1 and CDR2 are KGHSH and LQKENI. The CDR3 DNA follows: TGTGCCAGCTCACCTAGCGGAAGCGGAACCTACGAGCAGTACTTC. Its translation is CASSPSGSGTYEQYF.

The chain joins TRBV10-3 to TRBJ1-1; 12 bases line up with TRBD1. Germline V gives CDR1 ENHRY, CDR2 SYGVKD. The length of the CDR3 is 14 residues. V lost 2 bases to trimming and J lost 11 bases; unmatched junction nucleotides: 6. CDR3 coding DNA: TGTGCCATCAGTGAGACCTGGGACAGGGGGCTGGCTTTCTTT. Translating it yields CAISETWDRGLAFF.

This clone came up a few times. This chain joins TRBV2 and TRBJ2-1, with D maybe TRBD2 (5 bases). V was trimmed by 7 bases and J by 0 bases, leaving 7 bases between them. The CDR3 has 13 residues. Germline V lookup: CDR1 SNHLY, CDR2 FYNNEI. Here the CDR3 reads CASTGSSYNEQFF. The DNA of the CDR3 is TGTGCCAGCACGGGGAGCTCCTACAATGAGCAGTTCTTC.

The rearrangement joins TRBV11-3 to TRBJ2-7; 14 nucleotides align to TRBD2. V trimming: 5 bases; J trimming: 3 bases; junction bases outside the gene matches: 3. Germline V gene lookup returns CDR1 SGHNT and CDR2 YENEEA. This CDR3 has 15 amino acids. The chain's CDR3 is CASSPGLAGGYEQYF. The CDR3 nucleotides are TGTGCCAGCAGCCCCGGACTAGCGGGGGGCTACGAGCAGTACTTC.

The chain links TRBV9 to TRBJ2-1, with D uncertain. The ends were cut back, 5 bases at V and 4 bases at J, with 7 bases in the middle. This CDR3 comprises 12 residues. Per the germline V gene, CDR1 is SGDLS and CDR2 is YYNGEE. The DNA of the CDR3 is TGTGCCAGCAGTCCCGGTTACAATGAGCAGTTCTTC. Translation gives CASSPGYNEQFF.

This chain uses TRBV5-5 with TRBJ1-4, with D maybe TRBD1 (5 bases). V was trimmed by 4 bases and J by 8 bases, leaving 12 bases between them. The CDR3 runs 13 residues. Germline V gene lookup returns CDR1 SGHKS and CDR2 YYEKEE (reference sequence). The CDR3 coding sequence is TGTGCCAGCAGCACGGACATAAGGGAAAAACTGTTTTTT. This sequence encodes CASSTDIREKLFF.